The 27 T cell receptor beta chains below were found in one sample sequenced in a study of T cells in Graves' hyperthyroidism and ophthalmopathy. TCR beta CDR3 regions were amplified from RNA. The TCR CDR3 was amplified in a first-round RT-PCR using the HTBI primer set. In TCRdb, the multiplex PCR reads were re-called with MiXCR into one record per CDR3 protein. The sample shows hundreds of thousands of distinct CDR3 sequences, 11% to 15% of them seen only once. Sequenced input: blood. Receptors originate from a woman between 18 and 29 years old with Graves' hyperthyroidism.

In its sample, this clonotype was seen a few times. The gene calls are TRBV4-1 and TRBJ2-7; 7 bases agree with TRBD2. The J segment lost 2 bases and the V segment lost 4 bases, leaving 17 bases of the junction unmatched. CDR3 length: 18 residues. Germline loops: CDR1 MGHRA, CDR2 YSYEKL. Written as DNA, the CDR3 is TGCGCCAGCAGCCGCCCGGGAGGCGGGTTTTCTAGCCCCTACGAGCAGTACTTC. Translating it yields CASSRPGGGFSSPYEQYF.

The rearrangement links TRBV11-2 to TRBJ2-2; D remains ambiguous. Germline assignment: CDR1 SGHAT and CDR2 FQNNGV. The CDR3 length is 13 residues. V lost 5 bases and J 2 bases, leaving 6 bases between the germline ends. The CDR3 protein is CASSVYNTGELFF. The DNA of the CDR3 is TGTGCCAGCAGCGTATATAACACCGGGGAGCTGTTTTTT. The variable domain in full, with the rest retrieved from reference TRBV11-2 and TRBJ2-2, is EAGVAQSPRYKIIEKRQSVAFWCNPISGHATLYWYQQILGQGPKLLIQFQNNGVVDDSQLPKDRFSAERLKGVDSTLKIQPAKLEDSAVYLCASSVYNTGELFFGEGSRLTVL.

This clonotype occurred a few times. The chain couples TRBV7-9 to TRBJ2-3, with 12 nucleotides matching TRBD2. With 0 bases clipped from V and 6 bases from J, the junction kept 13 bases outside the gene matches. Germline V gene sequence: CDR1 SEHNR, CDR2 FQNEAQ (reference sequence). CDR3 size: 19 residues. The CDR3 protein is CASSLALTGLAGIVDTQYF. CDR3 coding DNA: TGTGCCAGCAGCTTAGCGCTCACAGGACTAGCGGGAATTGTTGATACGCAGTATTTT.

The chain joins TRBV11-3 to TRBJ2-3; 10 bases match TRBD2. Looked up from germline, CDR1 is SGHNT and CDR2 is YENEEA. With 6 bases clipped from V and 6 bases from J, the junction kept 12 bases outside the gene matches. The CDR3 length is 16 residues. CDR3: CASSFGLAGDTDTQYF. The CDR3 region has the DNA TGTGCCAGCAGTTTCGGGCTAGCGGGAGATACGGATACGCAGTATTTT.

The table lists this clonotype with a few counts. This clone may be a read error of a much larger clone one base away. The rearrangement uses TRBV30 and TRBJ1-1; D remains unclear. V was clipped by 3 bases and J by 3 bases, with 11 bases between them. CDR3 length equals 13 residues. The germline V gene has CDR1 GTSNPN and CDR2 SVGIG (reference sequence). This CDR3 reads CAWRRLLDTEAFF. CDR3 DNA: TGTGCCTGGAGGCGGCTCCTGGACACTGAAGCTTTCTTT.

This clonotype was seen ten or more times. The rearrangement joins TRBV13 to TRBJ1-1; 7 positions agree with TRBD1. The trim removed 0 bases at V and 0 bases at J, leaving 16 bases unmatched. Germline V lookup: CDR1 PRHDT, CDR2 FYEKMQ (reference sequence). The CDR3 totals 20 residues. The chain's CDR3 is CASSLGVPQGWSLLNTEAFF. For the CDR3, the DNA is TGTGCCAGCAGCTTAGGCGTCCCACAGGGGTGGTCCCTACTGAACACTGAAGCTTTCTTT.

V gene TRBV19 combines with J gene TRBJ2-5, with D possibly called TRBD1 or TRBD2 (6 bases each). The V end was cut by 9 bases, the J end by 4 bases, with 15 bases between. Germline CDR1 and CDR2: LNHDA and SQIVND (reference sequence). The length of the CDR3 is 13 residues. The CDR3 here is CASSEGGPETQYF. The CDR3 DNA is TGTGCCAGCTCGGAGGGGGGTCCAGAGACCCAGTACTTC. Combining the CDR3 with reference TRBV19 and TRBJ2-5 gives the whole variable domain DGGITQSPKYLFRKEGQNVTLSCEQNLNHDAMYWYRQDPGQGLRLIYYSQIVNDFQKGDIAEGYSVSREKKESFPLTVTSAQKNPTAFYLCASSEGGPETQYFGPGTRLLVL.

This chain joins TRBV29-1 and TRBJ2-5, with D perhaps assigned TRBD1 or TRBD2 (6 bases each). The CDR3 has 12 amino acids. V was cut by 6 bases and J by 5 bases, with 13 bases left in between. The germline V gene has CDR1 SQVTM and CDR2 ANQGSEA. The CDR3, as DNA: TGCAGCGTCCATAGGGGGGTGGAGACCCAGTACTTC. Translation gives CSVHRGVETQYF.

V gene TRBV20-1 combines with J gene TRBJ2-5; 10 positions match TRBD1. This CDR3 region has 15 residues. The V gene end was trimmed by 4 bases and the J gene end by 1 base; junction bases not matched to a gene: 6. The germline CDR1 and CDR2 sequences are DFQATT and SNEGSKA (reference sequence). CDR3 nucleotides: TGCAGTGCTACGGACAGGGGGGGTATCCAAGAGACCCAGTACTTC. Protein sequence: CSATDRGGIQETQYF.

This clonotype was picked up many times. The chain is built from TRBV29-1 and TRBJ2-1; tentatively, D is TRBD1 (6 bases). Trimming took off 7 bases at V and 12 bases at J, with 19 bases between the two ends. Germline-derived CDR1 and CDR2 are SQVTM and ANQGSEA. This CDR3 is built from 12 residues. This chain's CDR3 is CSADLQGLRQFF. DNA for the CDR3: TGCAGCGCCGACCTACAGGGCCTTCGGCAGTTCTTC.

This clonotype was recorded at least ten times. The V and J genes are TRBV28 and TRBJ2-2; weak D call: TRBD1 (6 bases). There are 14 residues in the CDR3. CDR1 is MDHEN, CDR2 SYDVKM, per germline. V was cut by 3 bases and J by 4 bases, with 9 bases left in between. The CDR3, as DNA: TGTGCCAGCAGTTTCCCAGGGGCCACCGGGGAGCTGTTTTTT. This sequence encodes CASSFPGATGELFF.

The V call is TRBV24-1, the J call TRBJ1-5; D unresolved. V was pared by 5 bases and J by 0 bases, with 10 bases between. In germline, CDR1 is KGHDR, CDR2 SFDVKD. The CDR3 extends over 15 amino acids. CDR3 residues: CATSGPGDSNQPQHF. The CDR3 DNA reads as TGTGCCACCAGTGGGCCCGGAGATAGCAATCAGCCCCAGCATTTT.

This clonotype has at least ten counts. The rearrangement uses TRBV12-3 or TRBV12-4 and TRBJ2-6; maybe TRBD1 (5 bases). V lost 8 bases, J lost 2 bases, and 25 bases lay in between. This CDR3 has 19 residues. CDR3 DNA sequence: TGTGCCAGCCACAAGAAGGGGAAGTTCCAGGGTACTGGGGCCAACGTCCTGACTTTC. Translated: CASHKKGKFQGTGANVLTF.

This clonotype was seen more than once but under ten times. V is TRBV12-3 or TRBV12-4 and J is TRBJ2-7; 7 bases are a match to TRBD1. Germline trimming cut 0 bases from V and 0 bases from J; bases unmatched to any gene: 5. The CDR3 has 16 amino acids. The CDR3 DNA reads TGTGCCAGCAGTTTAGCGCTTGGACAGGACTCCTACGAGCAGTACTTC. Its translation: CASSLALGQDSYEQYF.

The sample holds many counts of this clonotype. This chain links TRBV13 with TRBJ1-1; 8 bases align to TRBD1. The ends lost 5 bases at V and 8 bases at J; junction bases unmatched: 10. The CDR3 is made up of 14 amino acids. Germline CDR1 is PRHDT and CDR2 is FYEKMQ (reference sequence). The CDR3 DNA reads as TGTGCCAGCAGCCACCGGACAGGGACGGGGGAAGCTTTCTTT. The encoded protein is CASSHRTGTGEAFF.

J is TRBJ2-1 and V is TRBV14; 8 nucleotides match TRBD2. The CDR3 has 15 amino acids. The J segment lost 5 bases and the V segment lost 6 bases, leaving 9 bases of the junction unmatched. Germline loops: CDR1 SGHDN, CDR2 FVKESK. The CDR3 coding sequence is TGTGCCAGCAGTCGGAGGACTAGCCCCGACAATGAGCAGTTCTTC. Translated: CASSRRTSPDNEQFF.

This clonotype showed up just a few times. V and J are TRBV10-3 and TRBJ2-5, with 11 positions matching TRBD1. Germline-derived CDR1 and CDR2 are ENHRY and SYGVKD. This CDR3 spans 14 amino acids. The V segment lost 10 bases and the J segment 3 bases; nucleotides outside the gene matches: 7. CDR3 in amino acids: CATKPGQGEETQYF. For the CDR3, the DNA is TGTGCCACGAAACCGGGACAGGGGGAAGAGACCCAGTACTTC.

This clonotype was found many times. V usage is TRBV12-3 or TRBV12-4 and J usage is TRBJ2-3, with D unclear. Trimming took 5 bases from V and 8 from J, leaving 17 bases between them. The CDR3 extends over 14 amino acids. The chain's CDR3 is CASSPEPTSFTQYF. CDR3 coding DNA: TGTGCCAGCAGTCCAGAGCCGACAAGCTTTACGCAGTATTTT.

The chain couples TRBV5-4 to TRBJ2-3; 10 positions match TRBD2. Per the germline V gene, CDR1 is SGHNT and CDR2 is YYREEE (reference sequence). V dropped 4 bases and J dropped 6; count of bases not matched to a gene: 8. The CDR3 has 15 amino acids. The CDR3 region has the DNA TGTGCCAGCAGCCCGGGGGGTAGCGGGAGGGATACGCAGTATTTT. This sequence encodes CASSPGGSGRDTQYF.

This clonotype occurred a few times. This sequence joins TRBV27 and TRBJ1-3; 9 nucleotides align to TRBD1. Germline values: CDR1 MNHEY, CDR2 SMNVEV (reference sequence). This CDR3 spans 20 amino acids. V gave up 5 bases and J gave up 4 bases; unmatched junction bases: 21. The CDR3 sequence: CASSRSYSGTGLTAGNTIYF. In DNA, the CDR3 is TGTGCCAGCAGTCGCTCGTACTCCGGGACAGGGCTCACCGCCGGAAACACCATATATTTT.

This clonotype was observed a handful of times. The V and J genes are TRBV19 and TRBJ1-2, with a weak D call TRBD1 (6 bases). Per germline, CDR1 LNHDA and CDR2 SQIVND (reference sequence). This CDR3 is 16 amino acids long. With 7 bases removed from V and 4 bases from J, the gap between germline ends came to 22 bases. CDR3 in amino acids: CASNLGQIIRSYGYTF. In nucleotides, the CDR3 is TGTGCCAGTAACCTCGGACAGATAATACGCAGCTATGGCTACACCTTC.

With regard to this clonotype: The germline gene is not matched at one end of the junction; a read error may be the cause. The chain carries TRBV6-1 and TRBJ1-3; 8 bases match TRBD1. This CDR3 has 15 amino acids. CDR1 is MNHNS and CDR2 is SASEGT in the germline V gene. The CDR3 spells CASKSQGAFGNTICF. The CDR3 DNA follows: TGTGCCAGCAAGAGCCAGGGGGCTTTTGGAAACACCATATGTTTT.

V gene TRBV20-1 combines with J gene TRBJ2-3; 11 nucleotides line up with TRBD2. V was pared by 7 bases and J by 2 bases, with 2 bases of the junction left unmatched. The CDR3 is made up of 13 amino acids. Germline assignment: CDR1 DFQATT and CDR2 SNEGSKA (reference sequence). The CDR3 DNA is TGCAGTGAGACTAGCGGGGTCACAGATACGCAGTATTTT. It yields the protein CSETSGVTDTQYF.

The gene calls are TRBV12-5 and TRBJ1-2; D is undetermined. Trimming took 1 base from V and 4 from J, leaving 10 bases between them. In germline, CDR1 is LGHNT, CDR2 FRNRAP. The CDR3 covers 14 residues. CDR3 amino acids: CASGLEPLGYGYTF. For the CDR3, the DNA is TGTGCTAGTGGTTTGGAACCCCTAGGCTATGGCTACACCTTC.

This clonotype showed up just a few times. The CDR3 bases are TGTGCCTGGAGTCTCCACAGGGTAGAAAAACTGTTTTTT. Protein: CAWSLHRVEKLFF. The V call is TRBV30, the J call TRBJ1-4, with D possibly being TRBD1 (6 bases). This CDR3 spans 13 amino acids. Per germline, CDR1 GTSNPN and CDR2 SVGIG (reference sequence). The germline V and J ends were trimmed by 2 bases and 8 bases, with 12 bases remaining between them.

The chain has TRBV9 and TRBJ1-3, with D perhaps matching TRBD1 (6 bases). Germline-derived CDR1 and CDR2 are SGDLS and YYNGEE. Trimming pared 4 bases from V and 8 bases from J, leaving 19 bases between. There are 15 residues in the CDR3. CDR3 residues: CASSPPRGSGDTIYF. CDR3 bases: TGTGCCAGCAGCCCCCCCAGGGGCTCCGGCGACACCATATATTTT. Based on the CDR3 plus reference TRBV9 and TRBJ1-3, the full variable domain is DSGVTQTPKHLITATGQRVTLRCSPRSGDLSVYWYQQSLDQGLQFLIQYYNGEERAKGNILERFSAQQFPDLHSELNLSSLELGDSALYFCASSPPRGSGDTIYFGEGSWLTVV.

In its sample, this clonotype was seen many times. V is TRBV6-1 and J is TRBJ2-1, with 9 bases aligning to TRBD2. There are 14 residues in the CDR3. V trimming: 6 bases; J trimming: 10 bases; junction bases outside the gene matches: 10. Germline V gives CDR1 MNHNS, CDR2 SASEGT. CDR3 residues: CASRAGGPRWEQFF. The DNA of the CDR3 is TGTGCCAGCAGAGCGGGGGGACCGAGGTGGGAGCAGTTCTTC.